Sequencing of this TCR beta chain was carried out in a study of shared T cell receptors in the human thymus. Data came from immunoSEQ multiplex PCR; TCRdb stores just in-frame clones and leaves some out. The repertoire holds about 380,000 clones, with just under 95% as singletons. The germline V gene encodes CDR1 LGHNT and CDR2 FRNRAP. This CDR3 is built from 11 residues. The V gene lost 4 bases and the J gene lost 4 bases, with 4 bases spanning the gap. V gene TRBV12-5 combines with J gene TRBJ2-5; no reliable D call. This TCR came from a human donor. Sequenced: thymocytes. The CDR3 region has the DNA TGTGCTAGTGGTTCCGGAGAGACCCAGTACTTC. Amino acid sequence: CASGSGETQYF. Full variable domain (rest looked up from reference TRBV12-5 and TRBJ2-5): DARVTQTPRHKVTEMGQEVTMRCQPILGHNTVFWYRQTMMQGLELLAYFRNRAPLDDSGMPKDRFSAEMPDATLATLKIQPSEPRDSAVYFCASGSGETQYFGPGTRLLVL.